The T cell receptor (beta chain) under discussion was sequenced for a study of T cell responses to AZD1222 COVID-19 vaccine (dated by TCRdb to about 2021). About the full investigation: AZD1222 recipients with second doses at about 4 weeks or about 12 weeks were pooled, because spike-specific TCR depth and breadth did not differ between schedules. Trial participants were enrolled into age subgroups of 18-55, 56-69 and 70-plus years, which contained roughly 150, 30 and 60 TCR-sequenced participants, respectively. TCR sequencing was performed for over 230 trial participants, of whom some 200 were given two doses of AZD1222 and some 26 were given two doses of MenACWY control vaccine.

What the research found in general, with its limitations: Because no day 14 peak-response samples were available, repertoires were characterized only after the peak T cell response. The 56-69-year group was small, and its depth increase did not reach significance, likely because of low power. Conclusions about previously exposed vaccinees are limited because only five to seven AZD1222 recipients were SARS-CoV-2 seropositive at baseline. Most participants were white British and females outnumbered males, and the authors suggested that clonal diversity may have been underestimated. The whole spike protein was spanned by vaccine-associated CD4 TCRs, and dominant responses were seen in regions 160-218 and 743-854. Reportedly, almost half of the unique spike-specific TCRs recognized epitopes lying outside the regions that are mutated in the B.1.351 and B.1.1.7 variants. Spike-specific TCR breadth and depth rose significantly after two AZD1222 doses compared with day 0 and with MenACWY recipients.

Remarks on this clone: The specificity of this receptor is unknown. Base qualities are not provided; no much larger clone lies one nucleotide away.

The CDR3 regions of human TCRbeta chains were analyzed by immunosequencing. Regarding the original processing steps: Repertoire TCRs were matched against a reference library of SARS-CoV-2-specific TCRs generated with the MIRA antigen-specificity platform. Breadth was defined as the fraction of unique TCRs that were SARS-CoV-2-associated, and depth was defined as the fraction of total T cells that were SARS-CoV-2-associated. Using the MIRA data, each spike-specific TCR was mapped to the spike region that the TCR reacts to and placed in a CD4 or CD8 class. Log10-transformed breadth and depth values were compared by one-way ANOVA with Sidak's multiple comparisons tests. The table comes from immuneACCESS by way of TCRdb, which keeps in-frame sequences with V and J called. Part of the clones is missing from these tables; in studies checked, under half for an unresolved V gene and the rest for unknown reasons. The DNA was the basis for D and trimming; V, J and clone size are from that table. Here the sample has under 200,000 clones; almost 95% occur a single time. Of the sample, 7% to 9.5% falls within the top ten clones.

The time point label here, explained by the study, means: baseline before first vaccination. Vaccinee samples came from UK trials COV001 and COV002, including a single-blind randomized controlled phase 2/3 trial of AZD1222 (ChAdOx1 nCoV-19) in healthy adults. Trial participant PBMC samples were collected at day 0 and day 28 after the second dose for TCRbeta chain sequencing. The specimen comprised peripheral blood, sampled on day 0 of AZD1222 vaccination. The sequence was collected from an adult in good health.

CDR3 sequence: CASSLAQRTSSYNSPLHF. The base sequence is TGCGCCAGCAGCTTGGCACAACGGACAAGCTCCTATAATTCACCCCTCCACTTT. This sequence uses TRBV5-1 and TRBJ1-6; a tentative D call is TRBD1 (5 bases match). The CDR3 runs 18 residues from the cysteine to the phenylalanine. Just the 54-base CDR3 DNA is kept, in frame starting at base 1. The CDR1 and CDR2 encoded by the germline V gene are SGHRS and YFSETQ. V is reduced by 0 bases and J by 0 bases, leaving a spacing of 13 bases between them.